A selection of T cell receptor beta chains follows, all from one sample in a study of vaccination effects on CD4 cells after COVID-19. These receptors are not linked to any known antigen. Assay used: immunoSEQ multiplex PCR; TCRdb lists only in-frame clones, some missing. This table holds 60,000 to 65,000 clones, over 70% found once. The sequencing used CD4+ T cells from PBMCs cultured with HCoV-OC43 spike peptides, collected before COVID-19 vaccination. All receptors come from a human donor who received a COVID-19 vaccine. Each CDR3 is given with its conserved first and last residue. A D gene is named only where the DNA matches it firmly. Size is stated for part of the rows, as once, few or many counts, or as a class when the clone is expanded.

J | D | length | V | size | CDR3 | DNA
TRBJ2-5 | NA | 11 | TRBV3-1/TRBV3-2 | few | CASSRAETQYF | TGTGCCAGCAGCCGGGCAGAGACCCAGTACTTC
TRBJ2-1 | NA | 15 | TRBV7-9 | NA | CASSLVGTPLNEQFF | TGTGCCAGCAGCTTAGTAGGGACCCCACTCAATGAGCAGTTCTTC
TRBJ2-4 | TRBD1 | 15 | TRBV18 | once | CASSRGTGAKNIQYF | TGTGCCAGCTCACGCGGGACAGGAGCCAAAAACATTCAGTACTTC
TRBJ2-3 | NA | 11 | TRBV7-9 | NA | CAIRLGDVQYF | TGTGCCATCCGTCTCGGGGATGTGCAGTATTTT
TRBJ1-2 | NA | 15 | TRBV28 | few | CASSPGTGLSGGYTF | TGTGCCAGCAGCCCTGGTACCGGACTGTCAGGGGGCTACACCTTC
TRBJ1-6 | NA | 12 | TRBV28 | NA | CASRETNSPLHF | TGTGCCAGCCGGGAGACTAATTCACCCCTCCACTTT
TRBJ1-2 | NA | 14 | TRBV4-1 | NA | CASSQDRQVSGYTF | TGCGCCAGCAGCCAAGATCGGCAGGTGTCTGGCTACACCTTC
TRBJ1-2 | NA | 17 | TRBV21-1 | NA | CASRRGPPRGKNYGYTF | TGTGCCAGCAGAAGAGGTCCACCCAGAGGGAAAAACTATGGCTACACCTTC
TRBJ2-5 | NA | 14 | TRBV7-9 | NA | CASNYAWRWETQYF | TGTGCCAGCAACTATGCCTGGAGGTGGGAGACCCAGTACTTC
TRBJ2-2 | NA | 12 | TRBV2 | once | CASNPPTGELFF | TGTGCCAGCAATCCCCCCACCGGGGAGCTGTTTTTT
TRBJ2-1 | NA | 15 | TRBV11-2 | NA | CASSLARGTYNEQFF | TGTGCCAGCAGCTTAGCCAGGGGGACTTACAATGAGCAGTTCTTC
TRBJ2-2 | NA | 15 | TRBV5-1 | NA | CASSLPGANTGELFF | TGCGCCAGCAGCTTGCCTGGAGCGAACACCGGGGAGCTGTTTTTT
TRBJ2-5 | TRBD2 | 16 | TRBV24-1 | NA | CATSDAAAGGPETQYF | TGTGCCACCAGTGATGCGGCGGCGGGGGGGCCGGAGACCCAGTACTTC
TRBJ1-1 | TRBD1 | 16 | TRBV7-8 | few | CASSLDGQGANTEAFF | TGTGCCAGCAGCTTAGATGGGCAGGGGGCGAACACTGAAGCTTTCTTT
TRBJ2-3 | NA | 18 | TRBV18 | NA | CASSPYGARSLVTDTQYF | TGTGCCAGCTCACCATATGGGGCAAGGAGCCTTGTAACAGATACGCAGTATTTT
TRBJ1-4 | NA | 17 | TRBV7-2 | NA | CASSLVGRTDSNEKLFF | TGTGCCAGCAGCTTAGTAGGGAGGACGGATTCTAATGAAAAACTGTTTTTT
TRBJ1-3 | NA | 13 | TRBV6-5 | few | CASRSISGNTIYF | TGTGCCAGCAGGTCAATCTCTGGAAACACCATATATTTT
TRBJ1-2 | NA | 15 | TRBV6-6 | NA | CASREQGRVNYGYTF | TGTGCCAGCAGGGAACAGGGCAGGGTGAACTATGGCTACACCTTC
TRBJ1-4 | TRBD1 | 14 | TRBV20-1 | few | CSASKQGALEKLFF | TGCAGTGCTAGTAAACAGGGGGCGCTTGAAAAACTGTTTTTT
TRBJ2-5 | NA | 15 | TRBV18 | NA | CASSPRAATKETQYF | TGTGCCAGCTCACCACGGGCTGCGACCAAAGAGACCCAGTACTTC
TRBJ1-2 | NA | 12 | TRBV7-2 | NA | CATGRTTYGYTF | TGTGCCACCGGACGGACGACCTATGGCTACACCTTC
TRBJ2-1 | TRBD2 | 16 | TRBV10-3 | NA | CAISTLAGGTAHEQFF | TGTGCCATCAGTACCCTAGCGGGGGGAACTGCCCATGAGCAGTTCTTC
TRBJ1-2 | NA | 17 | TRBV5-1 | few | CASSLARTNLQGPGYTF | TGCGCCAGCAGCTTGGCCCGAACCAACTTGCAGGGCCCTGGCTACACCTTC
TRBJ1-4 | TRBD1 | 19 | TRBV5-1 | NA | CASSYSGGLGSSTNEKLFF | TGCGCCAGCAGTTACTCAGGGGGCCTCGGTTCCTCGACTAATGAAAAACTGTTTTTT
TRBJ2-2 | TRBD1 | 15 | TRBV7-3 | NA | CASSRQGAVTGELFF | TGTGCCAGCAGCAGACAGGGGGCCGTCACCGGGGAGCTGTTTTTT
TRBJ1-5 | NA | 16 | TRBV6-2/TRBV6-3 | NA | CASSYSTHGVGQPQHF | TGTGCCAGCAGTTACTCGACTCACGGGGTGGGTCAGCCCCAGCATTTT
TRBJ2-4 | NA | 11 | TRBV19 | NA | CASSIAGIQYF | TGTGCCAGTAGTATTGCGGGCATTCAGTACTTC
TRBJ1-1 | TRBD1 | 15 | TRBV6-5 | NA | CATGTGTSGNTEAFF | TGTGCCACCGGGACAGGGACTTCAGGGAACACTGAAGCTTTCTTT
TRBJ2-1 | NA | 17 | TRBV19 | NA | CASSKRAQGGRGYEQFF | TGTGCCAGTTCGAAGAGAGCTCAGGGGGGTCGAGGGTATGAGCAGTTCTTC
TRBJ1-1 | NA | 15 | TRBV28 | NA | CASSRGDIENTEAFF | TGTGCCAGCAGTAGGGGGGACATCGAGAACACTGAAGCTTTCTTT
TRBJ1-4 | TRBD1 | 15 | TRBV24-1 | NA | CATSDPRDSYEKLFF | TGTGCCACCAGTGATCCCCGGGACAGCTATGAAAAACTGTTTTTT
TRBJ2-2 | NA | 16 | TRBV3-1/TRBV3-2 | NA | CASSQGRNANTGELFF | TGTGCCAGCAGCCAGGGACGGAACGCGAACACCGGGGAGCTGTTTTTT